Shown below are 23 T cell receptor beta chains from a single sample sequenced in a study of cytotoxic CD8 clonotypes in ibrutinib-treated CLL. Generated by immunoSEQ multiplex PCR, the TCRdb table keeps only in-frame clones and is missing some. Here the sample spans 190,000 or so clones, over 60% being singletons. This specimen was PBMCs, taken after 24 months of ibrutinib treatment. The receptors shown here come from a human donor with chronic lymphocytic leukemia.

V gene TRBV27 combines with J gene TRBJ2-7; 10 positions match TRBD1. The CDR3 runs 16 residues. Germline-derived CDR1 and CDR2 are MNHEY and SMNVEV (reference sequence). The V segment lost 5 bases and the J segment 4 bases; nucleotides outside the gene matches: 11. The CDR3 loop reads CASSPISGQGNYEQYF. Here the CDR3 DNA reads TGTGCCAGCAGTCCCATATCGGGACAGGGGAATTACGAGCAGTACTTC.

The chain joins TRBV19 to TRBJ2-2; weak D call: TRBD2 (5 bases). Looked up from germline, CDR1 is LNHDA and CDR2 is SQIVND (reference sequence). The CDR3 sequence is 15 residues long. The germline V and J ends were trimmed by 3 bases and 2 bases, with 10 bases remaining between them. CDR3 nucleotides: TGTGCCAGTAGTATTGGACTCTCCAACACCGGGGAGCTGTTTTTT. Its protein product is CASSIGLSNTGELFF.

The chain couples TRBV5-1 to TRBJ2-7; 8 nucleotides match TRBD1. Looked up from germline, CDR1 is SGHRS and CDR2 is YFSETQ. Trimming took 3 bases from V and 3 from J; bases not matched to a gene: 14. This CDR3 contains 17 residues. CDR3 loop: CASSSGSFRQGNYEQYF. CDR3 DNA: TGCGCCAGCAGCTCCGGGTCATTCCGACAGGGGAACTACGAGCAGTACTTC.

This clone was recorded a few times. The chain couples TRBV4-1 to TRBJ2-3, with D possibly being TRBD2 (6 bases). The CDR3 has 16 amino acids. The germline V and J ends were trimmed by 4 bases and 2 bases, with 16 bases remaining between them. Per germline, CDR1 MGHRA and CDR2 YSYEKL. The CDR3 DNA is TGCGCCAGCAGCCTTCGGCGCGGCGGGACCACAGATACGCAGTATTTT. Protein: CASSLRRGGTTDTQYF.

The V gene is TRBV10-3, the J gene TRBJ1-5, with 8 bases matching TRBD1. Unmatched junction bases numbered 9, after V lost 2 bases and J lost 6 bases. Germline lookup yields CDR1 ENHRY and CDR2 SYGVKD. The CDR3 runs 16 residues. This CDR3 is CAISERPGGDGQPQHF. DNA of the CDR3: TGTGCCATCAGTGAGCGTCCAGGGGGCGACGGTCAGCCCCAGCATTTT.

J is TRBJ2-1 and V is TRBV28, with D perhaps matching TRBD2 (5 bases). Deletions cut 5 bases from V and 5 bases from J, with 13 bases between. The CDR3 runs 14 residues. Germline CDR1 and CDR2: MDHEN and SYDVKM. CDR3: CASSPGIFHNEQFF. The CDR3 nucleotides are TGTGCCAGCAGTCCCGGGATTTTCCACAATGAGCAGTTCTTC.

V usage is TRBV9 and J usage is TRBJ2-6; 10 bases fit TRBD1. After removal of 4 bases from V and 0 bases from J, the junction contained 7 bases not matched to a gene. Germline CDR1 reads SGDLS; CDR2 reads YYNGEE. This CDR3 has 18 amino acids. The CDR3 here is CASSPRGTGASGANVLTF. As DNA, the CDR3 is TGTGCCAGCAGCCCAAGGGGGACAGGGGCCTCTGGGGCCAACGTCCTGACTTTC.

The V gene is TRBV28, the J gene TRBJ1-4, with unresolved D. The CDR3 covers 13 residues. In germline, CDR1 is MDHEN, CDR2 SYDVKM. The V gene lost 4 bases and the J gene lost 7 bases, with 10 bases spanning the gap. Here the CDR3 reads CASSSLDREKLFF. In nucleotides, the CDR3 is TGTGCCAGCAGTTCCCTGGACCGTGAAAAACTGTTTTTT.

This chain uses TRBV5-4 with TRBJ2-3; 8 bases agree with TRBD1. The junction had 12 bases not matched to a gene; V was cut back by 5 bases and J by 4 bases. Germline V gene sequence: CDR1 SGHNT, CDR2 YYREEE (reference sequence). The CDR3 loop spans 16 amino acids. The CDR3: CASSSTRGQGSDTQYF. Written as DNA, the CDR3 is TGTGCCAGCAGTTCAACCCGTGGACAGGGATCAGATACGCAGTATTTT.

V and J are TRBV29-1 and TRBJ1-1; D remains unclear. This CDR3 has 13 amino acids. The ends were cut back, 4 bases at V and 5 bases at J, with 14 bases in the middle. Germline-derived CDR1 and CDR2 are SQVTM and ANQGSEA. The CDR3 here is CSVVANQGTEAFF. In DNA, the CDR3 is TGCAGCGTTGTTGCGAACCAAGGGACTGAAGCTTTCTTT.

V and J are TRBV10-3 and TRBJ2-1, with D unclear. Germline assignment: CDR1 ENHRY and CDR2 SYGVKD. The CDR3 contains 17 residues. V lost 3 bases to trimming and J lost 4 bases, with 19 bases between them. DNA of the CDR3: TGTGCCATCAGTGATATGGGTCCCAACCAACGATACAATGAGCAGTTCTTC. Encoded protein: CAISDMGPNQRYNEQFF.

The V and J genes are TRBV9 and TRBJ2-3, with 10 bases fitting TRBD2. The junction had 5 bases not matched to a gene; V was cut back by 10 bases and J by 3 bases. Germline V lookup: CDR1 SGDLS, CDR2 YYNGEE. This CDR3 has 13 residues. The CDR3 nucleotides are TGTGCCCGGCCGGGACTAGCGACAGATACGCAGTATTTT. This gives the protein CARPGLATDTQYF. The entire variable domain, with the rest obtained from reference TRBV9 and TRBJ2-3, is as follows: DSGVTQTPKHLITATGQRVTLRCSPRSGDLSVYWYQQSLDQGLQFLIQYYNGEERAKGNILERFSAQQFPDLHSELNLSSLELGDSALYFCARPGLATDTQYFGPGTRLTVL.

This clone was recorded only once. The gene calls are TRBV7-9 and TRBJ2-7; the match to TRBD2 covers 7 bases. Germline CDR1 SEHNR, CDR2 FQNEAQ (reference sequence). CDR3 length equals 16 residues. V gave up 5 bases and J gave up 0 bases; unmatched junction bases: 10. CDR3 protein: CASSPRVAGSSYEQYF. Written as DNA, the CDR3 is TGTGCCAGCAGCCCCCGGGTAGCGGGCAGCTCCTACGAGCAGTACTTC.

The gene calls are TRBV21-1 and TRBJ1-5. TRBV21-1 is tagged as a pseudogene. The CDR3 loop spans 16 amino acids. This CDR3 reads CASRTSGTLVDQPQHF. The CDR3 region has the DNA TGTGCCAGCAGAACCTCCGGGACCCTGGTGGATCAGCCCCAGCATTTT.

This chain connects TRBV10-3 to TRBJ2-7; D remains unclear. The CDR3 length is 14 residues. V was shortened by 10 bases and J by 4 bases, with 20 bases between the two germline ends. The germline CDR1 and CDR2 sequences are ENHRY and SYGVKD. CDR3 amino acids: CATTRQVGPYEQYF. The DNA for the CDR3 is TGTGCCACGACCCGTCAGGTAGGGCCTTACGAGCAGTACTTC.

The V and J genes are TRBV30 and TRBJ2-5; 8 bases map to TRBD1. CDR3 length: 14 amino acids. Germline V gene lookup returns CDR1 GTSNPN and CDR2 SVGIG (reference sequence). The V segment lost 4 bases and the J segment 2 bases; nucleotides outside the gene matches: 6. This chain's CDR3 is CAWTLRTGQETQYF. Written as DNA, the CDR3 is TGTGCCTGGACTCTCAGGACAGGGCAAGAGACCCAGTACTTC.

The chain uses TRBV5-4 and TRBJ2-7, with TRBD2 identical over 10 bases. Trimming removed 0 bases from V and 3 bases from J; junction bases left unmatched: 6. The CDR3 is 16 amino acids. Germline V lookup: CDR1 SGHNT, CDR2 YYREEE (reference sequence). CDR3 sequence (DNA): TGTGCCAGCAGCTTGGTCCGACTAGCGGGCGTCTACGAGCAGTACTTC. This translates into CASSLVRLAGVYEQYF.

V and J are TRBV27 and TRBJ2-1; tentatively, D is TRBD1 (6 bases). The CDR3 is made up of 14 amino acids. Germline CDR1 MNHEY, CDR2 SMNVEV (reference sequence). Trimming pared 0 bases from V and 5 bases from J, leaving 8 bases between. The CDR3 region is CASSLSRGDNEQFF. DNA for the CDR3: TGTGCCAGCAGTTTATCCAGGGGAGACAATGAGCAGTTCTTC.

This rearrangement joins TRBV5-6 to TRBJ1-2; D not certain. V lost 0 bases and J lost 8, with 11 bases in between. The germline gives CDR1 SGHDT, CDR2 YYEEEE. This CDR3 region has 13 residues. CDR3 sequence reads: CASSLETNWGYTF. Written as DNA, the CDR3 is TGTGCCAGCAGCTTGGAGACCAACTGGGGCTACACCTTC.

The chain combines TRBV11-3 with TRBJ1-2, with unresolved D. CDR3 length: 11 amino acids. The germline V gene has CDR1 SGHNT and CDR2 YENEEA. Trimming cost V 9 bases and J 4 bases, with 9 bases left between them. CDR3 sequence: CARDPVYGYTF. The DNA of the CDR3 is TGTGCCAGGGACCCCGTCTATGGCTACACCTTC.

The chain couples TRBV19 to TRBJ1-2; the match to TRBD1 covers 8 bases. The CDR3 contains 15 residues. V shed 1 base, J shed 4 bases, and the junction held 5 bases outside the gene matches. From germline, CDR1 is LNHDA and CDR2 SQIVND (reference sequence). This CDR3 reads CASSIGQGTSYGYTF. CDR3 DNA: TGTGCCAGTAGTATAGGACAGGGGACTTCCTATGGCTACACCTTC.

The sample holds one count of this clone. The rearrangement links TRBV7-8 to TRBJ2-3; 10 bases are shared with TRBD2. Germline V gene data show CDR1 as SGHVS and CDR2 as FQNEAQ. Trimming removed 1 base from V and 2 bases from J; junction bases left unmatched: 3. This CDR3 is built from 16 residues. This CDR3 reads CASSLGTSGTTDTQYF. The CDR3 bases are TGTGCCAGCAGCTTAGGTACTAGCGGGACCACAGATACGCAGTATTTT.

This clone came up once. The V gene is TRBV6-5, the J gene TRBJ1-1, with TRBD1 as a possible D gene (5 bases). V dropped 7 bases and J dropped 0 bases, with 15 bases sitting between them. This CDR3 has 15 residues. Germline V gene sequence: CDR1 MNHEY, CDR2 SVGAGI. Here the CDR3 reads CASTETAIMNTEAFF. The DNA for the CDR3 is TGTGCCAGCACCGAGACAGCTATCATGAACACTGAAGCTTTCTTT.